The clone carrying this T cell receptor beta chain was found a few times. Its matching antigen is unknown. The CDR3 runs to 15 residues. In germline, CDR1 is SGDLS, CDR2 YYNGEE. Trimming took 0 bases from V and 5 from J, leaving 12 bases between them. The data were taken from a study of beta chain features in type 1 diabetes. Study conclusions and caveats: Moderately but significantly shorter TCRB CDR3s were found in Type 1 diabetes patients in all four CD4+ subsets. Insertion counts at VDJ junctions were lower in type 1 diabetes patients, who also showed more deletions there.

Expressed TCRB transcripts got sequenced, as all isolated RNA was reverse transcribed. Clones were sequenced by immunoSEQ multiplex PCR, and TCRdb holds only the in-frame ones, with some missing. This table has 120,000 or so clones, over 15% appearing once. The sequencing input was central memory CD4+ T cells from blood. This TCR derives from a young man with type 1 diabetes. V is TRBV9 and J is TRBJ1-5; D is possibly TRBD1 (6 bases). CDR3 sequence: CASSVGGQRDQPQHF. In DNA, the CDR3 is TGTGCCAGCAGCGTAGGGGGACAAAGGGATCAGCCCCAGCATTTT.